The clone carrying this T cell receptor beta chain was picked up a small number of times. Antigen: not known. Germline V gives CDR1 MNHNY, CDR2 SVGAGI (reference sequence). V was clipped by 4 bases and J by 4 bases; unmatched bases: 8. CDR3 length: 15 amino acids. This record comes from a study of T cell repertoires in cytomegalovirus infection. For the study at large: Matching HLA type, along with CMV infection, was indicated by public TCR beta signatures.

Study results and caveats: Cumulative frequency (of public TCR beta family members) identified carriers of CMV plus the relevant HLA. Ex vivo responses were dominated by HLA-C-restricted CMV-specific TCR beta clonotypes.

TCRdb passed the reads through MiXCR, listing each CDR3 protein once. The sample gives about 340,000 distinct CDR3 sequences, about 27% of which show up once; 20% is in the top ten. Sequenced material: cultured PBMCs, taken from culture after CMV antigen stimulation. The V and J genes are TRBV6-6 and TRBJ2-5; TRBD2 matches 8 bases. The TCR sequence derives from a human donor in good health (CMV status not recorded). Some clones in this sample may be carry-over from other donors' samples. CDR3 sequence reads: CASSLLAERRETQYF. Here the CDR3 DNA reads TGTGCCAGCAGTTTACTAGCGGAACGGAGAGAGACCCAGTACTTC.